The 24 T cell receptor beta chains reported below all come from one sample, sequenced in a study of cytomegalovirus exposure and HLA in healthy donors. PCR involved 60 Vbeta and 13 Jbeta primers. Produced via immunoSEQ multiplex PCR; TCRdb's table is partial and in-frame only. The top ten hold 10% to 13% of the sample, which has 200,000 to 250,000 clones, over 80% seen once. Sequenced: PBMCs. Receptor source: a woman between 50 and 59 years old in good health and CMV-seropositive.

This CDR3 is CASSHPGHLSSYNSPLHF. CDR3 DNA: TGCGCCAGCAGCCATCCGGGACACCTAAGCTCCTATAATTCACCCCTCCACTTT. J is TRBJ1-6 and V is TRBV4-1, with D possibly TRBD1 on 6 matching bases. The CDR3 covers 18 residues. The germline V gene encodes CDR1 MGHRA and CDR2 YSYEKL. Deletions cut 3 bases from V and 0 bases from J, with 15 bases between.

The chain recombines TRBV5-1 with TRBJ2-1; weak D call: TRBD2 (6 bases). The CDR3 is made up of 14 amino acids. V was clipped by 0 bases and J by 7 bases, with 11 bases between them. Germline CDR1 is SGHRS and CDR2 is YFSETQ. CDR3 nucleotides: TGCGCCAGCAGCTTGGATTCGGGGACTAATGAGCAGTTCTTC. Encoded protein: CASSLDSGTNEQFF. Looking up the rest from reference TRBV5-1 and TRBJ2-1 gives the full variable domain: KAGVTQTPRYLIKTRGQQVTLSCSPISGHRSVSWYQQTPGQGLQFLFEYFSETQRNKGNFPGRFSGRQFSNSRSEMNVSTLELGDSALYLCASSLDSGTNEQFFGPGTRLTVL.

This chain joins TRBV25-1 and TRBJ2-1; no firm D call. Germline CDR1 reads MGHDK; CDR2 reads SYGVNS. The CDR3 loop spans 13 amino acids. V was shortened by 2 bases and J by 5 bases, with 7 bases between the two germline ends. The CDR3, as DNA: TGTGCCAGCAGTGAACCTACCGACAATGAGCAGTTCTTC. Translated, it gives CASSEPTDNEQFF.

This chain links TRBV7-2 with TRBJ2-7; perhaps TRBD2 as D (6 bases). CDR3 length equals 15 residues. Between the trimmed V and J ends, which lost 8 bases and 0 bases, there was a span of 17 bases. CDR1 and CDR2 from the germline V gene are SGHTA and FQGNSA. This chain's CDR3 is CASGPPGGSSYEQYF. CDR3 nucleotide sequence: TGTGCCAGCGGCCCCCCCGGGGGAAGCTCCTACGAGCAGTACTTC. Based on the CDR3 plus reference TRBV7-2 and TRBJ2-7, the full variable domain is GAGVSQSPSNKVTEKGKDVELRCDPISGHTALYWYRQSLGQGLEFLIYFQGNSAPDKSGLPSDRFSAERTGGSVSTLTIQRTQQEDSAVYLCASGPPGGSSYEQYFGPGTRLTVT.

The rearrangement joins TRBV30 to TRBJ2-3, with a tentative D call TRBD1 (6 bases). This CDR3 is 13 amino acids long. Germline assignment: CDR1 GTSNPN and CDR2 SVGIG (reference sequence). The CDR3, as DNA: TGTGCTGGAAAGAAGGGGGTTAAAGATACGCAGTATTTT. It codes for CAGKKGVKDTQYF.

The J gene is TRBJ1-3, the V gene TRBV5-8, with D tentatively TRBD1 (5 bases). V dropped 0 bases and J dropped 0 bases, with 10 bases sitting between them. CDR3 length: 16 residues. From germline, CDR1 is SGHTS and CDR2 YDEGEE. CDR3 amino acids: CASSLVVQGSGNTIYF. The DNA of the CDR3 is TGTGCCAGCAGCTTGGTGGTGCAGGGCTCTGGAAACACCATATATTTT. The complete variable domain, with remaining parts taken from reference TRBV5-8 and TRBJ1-3, reads EAGVTQSPTHLIKTRGQQATLRCSPISGHTSVYWYQQALGLGLQFLLWYDEGEERNRGNFPPRFSGRQFPNYSSELNVNALELEDSALYLCASSLVVQGSGNTIYFGEGSWLTVV.

The rearrangement links TRBV19 to TRBJ2-3; a weak D match, TRBD2 (5 bases). The germline V and J ends were trimmed by 5 bases and 4 bases, with 13 bases remaining between them. The CDR3 runs to 14 residues. Germline assignment: CDR1 LNHDA and CDR2 SQIVND (reference sequence). CDR3 residues: CASSANPRADTQYF. CDR3 sequence (DNA): TGTGCCAGTAGTGCGAACCCGAGGGCAGATACGCAGTATTTT.

CDR3 coding DNA: TGTGCCAGTAGTACTTTTTTCGGGACAGCAAATCAGCCCCAGCATTTT. This gives the protein CASSTFFGTANQPQHF. The chain links TRBV19 to TRBJ1-5; TRBD1 agrees at 7 bases. The V and J ends lost 4 bases and 4 bases, in that order; junction bases with no gene match: 10. The CDR3 sequence is 16 residues long. Per germline, CDR1 LNHDA and CDR2 SQIVND (reference sequence).

V gene TRBV9 combines with J gene TRBJ1-2; possibly TRBD1 for D (6 bases). The V end lost 0 bases, the J end lost 3 bases, and 12 bases lay between the germline ends. Germline CDR1 is SGDLS and CDR2 is YYNGEE. The CDR3 runs to 15 residues. The CDR3 bases are TGTGCCAGCAGCGTAGCAGGGGACGGAGACTATGGCTACACCTTC. Its protein is CASSVAGDGDYGYTF. The full variable domain, completed using reference TRBV9 and TRBJ1-2, is DSGVTQTPKHLITATGQRVTLRCSPRSGDLSVYWYQQSLDQGLQFLIQYYNGEERAKGNILERFSAQQFPDLHSELNLSSLELGDSALYFCASSVAGDGDYGYTFGSGTRLTVV.

This clone was seen only a few times. The rearrangement links TRBV5-5 to TRBJ1-4; D might be TRBD1 (6 bases). The CDR3 runs to 16 residues. Trimming took off 2 bases at V and 8 bases at J, with 19 bases between the two ends. The germline V gene has CDR1 SGHKS and CDR2 YYEKEE (reference sequence). The CDR3, as DNA: TGTGCCAGCAGCTTTGTATCTGGGGGGGCAAGGGAAAAACTGTTTTTT. Translated: CASSFVSGGAREKLFF.

The rearrangement joins TRBV9 to TRBJ2-5; 11 bases line up with TRBD2. Per germline, CDR1 SGDLS and CDR2 YYNGEE. The J segment lost 5 bases and the V segment lost 2 bases, leaving 5 bases of the junction unmatched. CDR3 length: 15 residues. The CDR3 region has the DNA TGTGCCAGCAGCGTCCTAGCGGGGGGTTTGGAGACCCAGTACTTC. Translating it yields CASSVLAGGLETQYF.

This chain joins TRBV7-6 and TRBJ1-6; unclear D gene. V lost 4 bases, J lost 2 bases, and 3 bases lay in between. The CDR3 runs to 13 residues. Germline CDR1 is SGHVS and CDR2 is FNYEAQ. Here the CDR3 DNA reads TGTGCCAGCAGCTCCGCCTATAATTCACCCCTCCACTTT. Translated: CASSSAYNSPLHF.

This clone was picked up one time. This chain uses TRBV15 with TRBJ1-5; TRBD1 is a possible D gene (6 bases). Per the germline V gene, CDR1 is LNHNV and CDR2 is YYDKDF (reference sequence). The V and J ends lost 0 bases and 6 bases respectively, with 12 bases between them. The CDR3 covers 15 residues. The CDR3 region is CATSRDLGGPQPQHF. In DNA form, the CDR3 reads TGTGCCACCAGCAGAGATCTCGGGGGGCCTCAGCCCCAGCATTTT.

CDR3 loop: CASSSRQGYGPGELFF. Written as DNA, the CDR3 is TGTGCCAGCAGCTCCCGACAGGGGTATGGGCCAGGGGAGCTGTTTTTT. The rearrangement links TRBV5-4 to TRBJ2-2; TRBD1 matches at 8 bases. The CDR3 runs to 16 residues. V trimming: 3 bases; J trimming: 8 bases; junction bases outside the gene matches: 12. The germline gives CDR1 SGHNT, CDR2 YYREEE (reference sequence).

The chain joins TRBV9 to TRBJ2-1, with D possibly being TRBD2 (6 bases). The CDR3 length is 15 residues. V gave up 2 bases and J gave up 4 bases, with 13 bases separating them. Germline V gene sequence: CDR1 SGDLS, CDR2 YYNGEE. The CDR3 region is CASSVGGKSYNEQFF. DNA for the CDR3: TGTGCCAGCAGCGTTGGGGGGAAATCTTACAATGAGCAGTTCTTC.

The rearrangement uses TRBV6-1 and TRBJ2-5; 7 positions match TRBD1. V lost 6 bases and J lost 4; bases outside the gene matches: 5. CDR1 and CDR2 (germline): MNHNS, SASEGT. The CDR3 covers 13 residues. Here the CDR3 DNA reads TGTGCCAGCAGGATGACAGGGAGAGAGACCCAGTACTTC. Its translation is CASRMTGRETQYF.

The rearrangement uses TRBV10-3 and TRBJ2-7, with D maybe TRBD1 (6 bases). Germline loops: CDR1 ENHRY, CDR2 SYGVKD. V lost 6 bases to trimming and J lost 4 bases, with 13 bases between them. This CDR3 spans 13 amino acids. The CDR3 coding sequence is TGTGCCATCAGCCCCGACAGGCCGTACGAGCAGTACTTC. Protein sequence: CAISPDRPYEQYF.

The sample holds one count of this clone. The gene calls are TRBV6-1 and TRBJ2-5, with 9 nucleotides matching TRBD1. After removal of 2 bases from V and 5 bases from J, the junction contained 12 bases not matched to a gene. The germline V gene has CDR1 MNHNS and CDR2 SASEGT. The CDR3 extends over 17 amino acids. CDR3 sequence: CASSERIQGASLETQYF. DNA for the CDR3: TGTGCCAGCAGTGAACGTATACAGGGGGCGAGTTTGGAGACCCAGTACTTC.

The chain joins TRBV9 to TRBJ1-1, with D perhaps matching TRBD1 (5 bases). The V gene lost 5 bases and the J gene lost 11 bases, with 16 bases spanning the gap. The CDR3 contains 12 residues. CDR1 and CDR2 from the germline V gene are SGDLS and YYNGEE. CDR3 nucleotides: TGTGCCAGCAGTAGATTGGTTGGGGGGGCTTTCTTT. It encodes CASSRLVGGAFF.

The J gene is TRBJ1-2, the V gene TRBV30, with a possible D match to TRBD1 (5 bases). The CDR3 is 12 residues long. Germline CDR1 is GTSNPN and CDR2 is SVGIG (reference sequence). V lost 1 base and J 6 bases, leaving 9 bases between the germline ends. The CDR3 protein is CAWSDWGDGYTF. The DNA of the CDR3 is TGTGCCTGGAGTGACTGGGGGGATGGCTACACCTTC.

This clone was detected only once. This chain connects TRBV21-1 to TRBJ2-1; TRBD2 is taken as the D call from the table, unchecked against the DNA. TRBV21-1 counts as a pseudogene. The CDR3 runs to 17 residues. The CDR3 DNA reads as TGTGCCAGCAGCAAAGCCCGTGGGCTAGCGGCGTGCGATGAGCAGTTCTTC. This sequence encodes CASSKARGLAACDEQFF.

The V call is TRBV20-1, the J call TRBJ2-2; D uncertain. Trimming took off 4 bases at V and 8 bases at J, with 8 bases between the two ends. Germline V gene data show CDR1 as DFQATT and CDR2 as SNEGSKA (reference sequence). This CDR3 region has 11 residues. CDR3 nucleotides: TGCAGTGCTATGGGCCATGGGGAGCTGTTTTTT. This translates into CSAMGHGELFF.

V usage is TRBV4-1 and J usage is TRBJ1-3, with TRBD1 matching 7 bases. The V gene end was trimmed by 10 bases and the J gene end by 7 bases; junction bases not matched to a gene: 13. The CDR3 covers 14 residues. Per germline, CDR1 MGHRA and CDR2 YSYEKL. CDR3 DNA sequence: TGCGCCACCCGAAAACAGGGGAGTTCGAACACCATATATTTT. Amino acid sequence: CATRKQGSSNTIYF.

This chain links TRBV5-6 with TRBJ2-7; TRBD1 might be the D (6 bases). The length of the CDR3 is 14 residues. Trimming stripped 0 bases from V and 4 bases from J, with 11 bases between. CDR1 SGHDT and CDR2 YYEEEE come from the germline V gene. The CDR3 DNA reads as TGTGCCAGCAGCTTGGTTGGACAGAGTTACGAGCAGTACTTC. It translates to CASSLVGQSYEQYF.